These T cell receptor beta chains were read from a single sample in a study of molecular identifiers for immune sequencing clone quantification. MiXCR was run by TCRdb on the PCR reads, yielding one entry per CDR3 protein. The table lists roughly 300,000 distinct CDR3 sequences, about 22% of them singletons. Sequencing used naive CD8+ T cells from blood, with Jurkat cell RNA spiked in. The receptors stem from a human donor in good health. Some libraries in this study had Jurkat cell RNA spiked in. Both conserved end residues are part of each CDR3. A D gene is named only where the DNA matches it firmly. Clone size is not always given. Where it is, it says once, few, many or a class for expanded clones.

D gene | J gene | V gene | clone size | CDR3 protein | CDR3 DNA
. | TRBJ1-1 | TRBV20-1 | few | CSARDPPGAEAFF | TGCAGTGCTAGAGATCCGCCGGGGGCTGAAGCTTTCTTT
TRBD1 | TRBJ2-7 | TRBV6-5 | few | CASRNTGGGFYEQYF | TGTGCCAGCAGAAACACAGGGGGCGGATTTTACGAGCAGTACTTC
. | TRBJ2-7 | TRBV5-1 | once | CASSFRSQGSYEQYF | TGCGCCAGCAGCTTCCGGAGCCAGGGGAGCTACGAGCAGTACTTC
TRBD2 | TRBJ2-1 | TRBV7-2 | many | CASSLLAGEYNEQFF | TGTGCCAGCAGCTTACTAGCGGGGGAATACAATGAGCAGTTCTTC
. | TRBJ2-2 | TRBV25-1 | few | CASSEGAWNTGELFF | TGTGCCAGCAGCGAGGGAGCCTGGAACACCGGGGAGCTGTTTTTT
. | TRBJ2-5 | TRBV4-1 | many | CASSQEDSSYQETQYF | TGCGCCAGCAGCCAAGAGGACAGCAGCTACCAAGAGACCCAGTACTTC
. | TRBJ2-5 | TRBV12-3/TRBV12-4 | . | CASSFRQGPETQYF | TGTGCCAGCAGTTTCCGTCAGGGGCCGGAGACCCAGTACTTC
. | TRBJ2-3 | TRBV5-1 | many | CASSLSRSTDTQYF | TGCGCCAGCAGCTTATCCAGGAGCACAGATACGCAGTATTTT
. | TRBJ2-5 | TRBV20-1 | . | CSARSDRETQYF | TGCAGTGCTCGTAGCGATAGAGAGACCCAGTACTTC
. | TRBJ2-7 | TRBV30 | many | CAWSPVDITNEQYF | TGTGCCTGGAGTCCGGTGGACATAACCAACGAGCAGTACTTC
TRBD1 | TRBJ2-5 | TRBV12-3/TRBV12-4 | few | CASRTGGEETQYF | TGTGCCAGCAGAACAGGGGGCGAAGAGACCCAGTACTTC
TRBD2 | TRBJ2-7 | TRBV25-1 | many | CAHSGLALCEQYF | TGTGCCCACTCGGGACTAGCTCTCTGCGAGCAGTACTTC
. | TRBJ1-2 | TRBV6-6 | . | CASSHSPSYYGYTF | TGTGCCAGCAGTCACTCCCCCTCCTACTATGGCTACACCTTC
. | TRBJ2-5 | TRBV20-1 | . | CSAPIPTGPSYQETQYF | TGCAGTGCCCCGATACCTACAGGCCCATCCTACCAAGAGACCCAGTACTTC
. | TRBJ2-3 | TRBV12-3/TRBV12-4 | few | CASSYGTLSPDTQYF | TGTGCCAGCAGTTACGGGACTCTGTCCCCAGATACGCAGTATTTT
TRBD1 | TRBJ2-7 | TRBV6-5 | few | CASSSPGTGSDEQYF | TGTGCCAGCAGTTCCCCCGGGACAGGGTCTGACGAGCAGTACTTC
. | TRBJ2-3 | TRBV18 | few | CASSPPVTDTQYF | TGTGCCAGCTCACCACCGGTTACAGATACGCAGTATTTT
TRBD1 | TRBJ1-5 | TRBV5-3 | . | CASSLTGGDWQPQHF | TGTGCCAGCAGCTTGACAGGGGGTGACTGGCAGCCCCAGCATTTT
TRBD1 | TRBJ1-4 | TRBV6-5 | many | CASSYRDRVEEKLFF | TGTGCCAGCAGTTACCGGGACAGGGTCGAGGAAAAACTGTTTTTT
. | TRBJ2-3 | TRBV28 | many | CASSRRTTSTDTQYF | TGTGCCAGCAGTCGCCGGACAACTAGCACAGATACGCAGTATTTT
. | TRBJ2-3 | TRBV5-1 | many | CASSSLLGGTDTQYF | TGCGCCAGCAGCTCTCTATTGGGGGGCACAGATACGCAGTATTTT
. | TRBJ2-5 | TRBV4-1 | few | CASSQEGGLPQETQYF | TGCGCCAGCAGCCAAGAAGGCGGCCTGCCGCAAGAGACCCAGTACTTC
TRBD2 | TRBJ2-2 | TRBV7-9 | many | CASTPGLAGYTGELFF | TGTGCCAGCACCCCGGGACTAGCGGGATACACCGGGGAGCTGTTTTTT
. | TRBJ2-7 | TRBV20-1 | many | CSARDGGRTYEQYF | TGCAGTGCTAGAGATGGAGGACGGACCTACGAGCAGTACTTC
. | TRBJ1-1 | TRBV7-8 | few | CASRRGKGTEAFF | TGTGCCAGCAGAAGGGGCAAGGGCACTGAAGCTTTCTTT
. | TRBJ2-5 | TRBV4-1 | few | CASQREWGDGTQYF | TGCGCCAGCCAGAGGGAGTGGGGGGACGGGACCCAGTACTTC
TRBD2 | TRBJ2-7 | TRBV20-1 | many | CSATIGTSGGYEQYF | TGCAGTGCTACTATCGGGACTAGCGGGGGGTACGAGCAGTACTTC
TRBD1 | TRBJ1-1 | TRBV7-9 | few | CASSLTQGARSEAFF | TGTGCCAGCAGCCTAACACAGGGGGCGAGGTCTGAAGCTTTCTTT
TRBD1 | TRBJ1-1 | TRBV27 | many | CASSLYGGQGTSNTEAFF | TGTGCCAGCAGTTTATACGGGGGACAGGGGACTTCGAACACTGAAGCTTTCTTT
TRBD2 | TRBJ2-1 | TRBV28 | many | CASSFRPSGNEQFF | TGTGCCAGCAGTTTCAGGCCTAGCGGCAATGAGCAGTTCTTC
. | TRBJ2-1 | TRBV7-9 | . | CASHRVSYNEQIF | TGTGCCAGCCACAGGGTCTCCTACAATGAGCAGATCTTC
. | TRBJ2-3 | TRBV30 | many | CAWSLVGGTDTQYF | TGTGCCTGGAGTCTAGTAGGGGGCACAGATACGCAGTATTTT
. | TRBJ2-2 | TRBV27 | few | CASRYIGSTRTGELFF | TGTGCCAGCAGGTATATCGGCTCCACCCGTACCGGGGAGCTGTTTTTT
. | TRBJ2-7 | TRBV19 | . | CASSIVFPNEQYF | TGTGCCAGTAGTATAGTTTTCCCTAACGAGCAGTACTTC
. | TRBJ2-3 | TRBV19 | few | CASSIVVGSMGTDTQYF | TGTGCCAGTAGTATAGTAGTAGGATCGATGGGCACAGATACGCAGTATTTT
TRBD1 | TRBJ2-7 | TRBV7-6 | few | CASSLKPDRGYDEQYF | TGTGCCAGCAGCCTCAAGCCGGACAGGGGGTATGACGAGCAGTACTTC
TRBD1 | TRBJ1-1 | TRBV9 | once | CASSEHTGGRTEAFF | TGTGCCAGCAGCGAACACACAGGGGGTCGAACTGAAGCTTTCTTT
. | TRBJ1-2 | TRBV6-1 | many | CASSEARGAYGYTF | TGTGCCAGCAGTGAAGCGCGAGGGGCCTATGGCTACACCTTC
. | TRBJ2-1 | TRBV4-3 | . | CASSQDRWLAEGNNEQFF | TGCGCCAGCAGCCAAGACCGGTGGTTAGCGGAGGGAAACAATGAGCAGTTCTTC
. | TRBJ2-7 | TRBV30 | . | CAWRARGTYEQYF | TGTGCCTGGAGGGCCAGGGGAACCTACGAGCAGTACTTC